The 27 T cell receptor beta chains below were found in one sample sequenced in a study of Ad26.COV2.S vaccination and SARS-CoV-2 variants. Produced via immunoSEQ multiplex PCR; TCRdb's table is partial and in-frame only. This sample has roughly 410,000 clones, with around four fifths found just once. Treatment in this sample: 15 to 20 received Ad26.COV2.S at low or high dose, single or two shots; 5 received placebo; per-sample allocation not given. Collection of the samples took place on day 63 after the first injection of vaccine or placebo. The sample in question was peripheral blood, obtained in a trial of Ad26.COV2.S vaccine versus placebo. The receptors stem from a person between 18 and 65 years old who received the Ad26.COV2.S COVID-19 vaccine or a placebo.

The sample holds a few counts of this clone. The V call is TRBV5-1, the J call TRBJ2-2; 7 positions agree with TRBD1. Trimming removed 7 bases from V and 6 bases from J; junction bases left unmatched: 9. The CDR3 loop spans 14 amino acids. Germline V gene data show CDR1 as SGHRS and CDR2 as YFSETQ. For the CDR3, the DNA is TGCGCCAGCTCCGGGACAGCCCCCGCCGGGGAGCTGTTTTTT. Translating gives CASSGTAPAGELFF. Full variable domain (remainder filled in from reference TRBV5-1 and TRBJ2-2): KAGVTQTPRYLIKTRGQQVTLSCSPISGHRSVSWYQQTPGQGLQFLFEYFSETQRNKGNFPGRFSGRQFSNSRSEMNVSTLELGDSALYLCASSGTAPAGELFFGEGSRLTVL.

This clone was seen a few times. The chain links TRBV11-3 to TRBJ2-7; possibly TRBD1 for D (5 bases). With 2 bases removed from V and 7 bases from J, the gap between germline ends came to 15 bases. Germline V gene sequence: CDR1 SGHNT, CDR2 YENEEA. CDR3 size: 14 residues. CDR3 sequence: CASSLYIRGGEQYF. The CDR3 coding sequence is TGTGCCAGCAGCTTATATATAAGGGGCGGAGAGCAGTACTTC.

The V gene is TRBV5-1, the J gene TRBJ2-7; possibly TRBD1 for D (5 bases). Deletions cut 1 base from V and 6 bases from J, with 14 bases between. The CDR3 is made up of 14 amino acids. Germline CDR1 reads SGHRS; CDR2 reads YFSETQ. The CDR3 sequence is CASSLQGRLGEQYF. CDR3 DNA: TGCGCCAGCAGCTTGCAGGGTCGGTTAGGCGAGCAGTACTTC. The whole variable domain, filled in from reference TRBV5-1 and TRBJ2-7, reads KAGVTQTPRYLIKTRGQQVTLSCSPISGHRSVSWYQQTPGQGLQFLFEYFSETQRNKGNFPGRFSGRQFSNSRSEMNVSTLELGDSALYLCASSLQGRLGEQYFGPGTRLTVT.

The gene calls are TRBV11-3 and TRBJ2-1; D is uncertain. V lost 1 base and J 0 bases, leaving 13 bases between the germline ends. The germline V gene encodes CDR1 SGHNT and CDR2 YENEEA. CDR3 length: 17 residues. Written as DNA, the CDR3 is TGTGCCAGCAGCTTAGGGTCCGCACCTCGCTCCTACAATGAGCAGTTCTTC. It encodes CASSLGSAPRSYNEQFF.

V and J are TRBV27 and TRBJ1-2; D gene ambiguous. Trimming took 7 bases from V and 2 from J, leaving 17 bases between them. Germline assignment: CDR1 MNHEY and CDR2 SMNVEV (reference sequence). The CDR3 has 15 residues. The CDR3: CASTPGFGFNYGYTF. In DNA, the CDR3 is TGTGCCAGCACCCCGGGATTTGGGTTCAACTATGGCTACACCTTC.

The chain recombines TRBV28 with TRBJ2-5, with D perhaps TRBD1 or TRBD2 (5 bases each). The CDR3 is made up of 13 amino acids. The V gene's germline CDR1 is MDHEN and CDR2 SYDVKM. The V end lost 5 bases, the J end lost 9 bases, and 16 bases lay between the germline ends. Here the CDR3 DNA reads TGTGCCAGCAGTCGGGACGGGCTCGGGGCCCAGTACTTC. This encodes CASSRDGLGAQYF. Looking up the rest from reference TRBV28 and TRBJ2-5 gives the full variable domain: DVKVTQSSRYLVKRTGEKVFLECVQDMDHENMFWYRQDPGLGLRLIYFSYDVKMKEKGDIPEGYSVSREKKERFSLILESASTNQTSMYLCASSRDGLGAQYFGPGTRLLVL.

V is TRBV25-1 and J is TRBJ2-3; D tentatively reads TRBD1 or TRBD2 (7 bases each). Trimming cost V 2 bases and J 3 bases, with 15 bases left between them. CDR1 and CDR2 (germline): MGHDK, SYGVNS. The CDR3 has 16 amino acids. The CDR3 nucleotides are TGTGCCAGCAGTGAACGGGCAGGGGGAGGGACAGATACGCAGTATTTT. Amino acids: CASSERAGGGTDTQYF.

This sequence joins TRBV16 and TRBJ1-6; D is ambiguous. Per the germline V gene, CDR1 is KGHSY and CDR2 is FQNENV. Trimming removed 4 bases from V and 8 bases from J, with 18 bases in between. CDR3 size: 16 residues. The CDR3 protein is CASSLFAGVKDSPLHF. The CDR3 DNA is TGTGCCAGCAGCCTCTTTGCCGGGGTAAAGGATTCACCCCTCCACTTT. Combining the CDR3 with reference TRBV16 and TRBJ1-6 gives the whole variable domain GEEVAQTPKHLVRGEGQKAKLYCAPIKGHSYVFWYQQVLKNEFKFLISFQNENVFDETGMPKERFSAKCLPNSPCSLEIQATKLEDSAVYFCASSLFAGVKDSPLHFGNGTRLTVT.

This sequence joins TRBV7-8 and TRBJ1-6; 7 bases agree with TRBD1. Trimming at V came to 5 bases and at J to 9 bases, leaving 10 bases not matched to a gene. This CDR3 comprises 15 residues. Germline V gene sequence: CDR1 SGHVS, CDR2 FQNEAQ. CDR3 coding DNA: TGTGCCAGCAGCGATTTTACAGGGGAAGGTTCACCCCTCCACTTT. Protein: CASSDFTGEGSPLHF.

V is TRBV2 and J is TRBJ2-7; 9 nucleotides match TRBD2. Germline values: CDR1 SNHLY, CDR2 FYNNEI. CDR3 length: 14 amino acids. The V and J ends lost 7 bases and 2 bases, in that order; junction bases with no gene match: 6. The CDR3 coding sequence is TGTGCCAGCATTGTTAGCGGGAGACCCTACGAGCAGTACTTC. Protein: CASIVSGRPYEQYF.

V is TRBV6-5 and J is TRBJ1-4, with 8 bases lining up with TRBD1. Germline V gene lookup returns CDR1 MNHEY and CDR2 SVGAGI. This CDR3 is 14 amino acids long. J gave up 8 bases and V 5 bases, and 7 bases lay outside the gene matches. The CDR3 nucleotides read TGTGCCAGCAGTAATACAGGGGGGTACGAAAAACTGTTTTTT. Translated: CASSNTGGYEKLFF.

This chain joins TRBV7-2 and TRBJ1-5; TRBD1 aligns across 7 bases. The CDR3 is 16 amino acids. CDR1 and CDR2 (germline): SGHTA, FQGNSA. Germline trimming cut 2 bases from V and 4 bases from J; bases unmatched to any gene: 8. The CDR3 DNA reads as TGTGCCAGCAGCTTAAGCCCAGGGGGTAAGAATCAGCCCCAGCATTTT. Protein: CASSLSPGGKNQPQHF.

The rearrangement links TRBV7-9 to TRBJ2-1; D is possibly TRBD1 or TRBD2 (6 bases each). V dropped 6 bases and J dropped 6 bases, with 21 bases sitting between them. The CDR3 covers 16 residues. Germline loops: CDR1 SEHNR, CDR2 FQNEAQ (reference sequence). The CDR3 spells CASRTGSRDTFNEQFF. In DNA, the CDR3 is TGTGCCAGCAGGACGGGGTCGCGGGACACCTTCAATGAGCAGTTCTTC.

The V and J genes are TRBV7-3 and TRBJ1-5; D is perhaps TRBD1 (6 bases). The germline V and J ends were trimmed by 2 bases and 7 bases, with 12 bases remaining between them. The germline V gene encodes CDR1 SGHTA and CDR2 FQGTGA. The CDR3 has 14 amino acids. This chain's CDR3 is CASSLGTKEQPQHF. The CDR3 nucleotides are TGTGCCAGCAGCTTAGGGACAAAAGAGCAGCCCCAGCATTTT.

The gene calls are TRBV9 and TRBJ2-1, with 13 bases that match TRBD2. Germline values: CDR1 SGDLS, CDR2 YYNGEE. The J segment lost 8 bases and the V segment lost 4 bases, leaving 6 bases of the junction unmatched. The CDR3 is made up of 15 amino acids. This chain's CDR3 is CASSLWTSGGYEQFF. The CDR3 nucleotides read TGTGCCAGCAGCCTTTGGACTAGCGGGGGTTATGAGCAGTTCTTC.

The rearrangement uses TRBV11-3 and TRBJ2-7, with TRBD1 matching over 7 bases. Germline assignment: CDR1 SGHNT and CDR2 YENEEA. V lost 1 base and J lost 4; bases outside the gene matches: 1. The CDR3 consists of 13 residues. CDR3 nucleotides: TGTGCCAGCAGCTTAGGCAGGGGGTACGAGCAGTACTTC. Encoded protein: CASSLGRGYEQYF.

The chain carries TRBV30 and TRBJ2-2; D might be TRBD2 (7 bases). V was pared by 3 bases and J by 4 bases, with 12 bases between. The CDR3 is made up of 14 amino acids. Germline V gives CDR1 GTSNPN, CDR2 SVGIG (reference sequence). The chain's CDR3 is CAWSRGGVTGELFF. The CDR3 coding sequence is TGTGCCTGGAGCAGAGGGGGGGTCACCGGGGAGCTGTTTTTT.

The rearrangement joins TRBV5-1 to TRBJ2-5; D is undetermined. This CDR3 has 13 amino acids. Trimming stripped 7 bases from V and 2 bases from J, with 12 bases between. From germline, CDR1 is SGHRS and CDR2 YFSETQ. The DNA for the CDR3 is TGCGCCAGCCGGAAGGCTGGGCAAGAGACCCAGTACTTC. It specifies CASRKAGQETQYF.

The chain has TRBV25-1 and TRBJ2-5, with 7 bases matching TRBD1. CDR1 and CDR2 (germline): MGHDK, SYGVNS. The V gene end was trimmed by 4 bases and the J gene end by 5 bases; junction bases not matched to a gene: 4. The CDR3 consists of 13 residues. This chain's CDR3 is CASSAQGTETQYF. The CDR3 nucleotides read TGTGCCAGCAGTGCACAGGGGACGGAGACCCAGTACTTC.

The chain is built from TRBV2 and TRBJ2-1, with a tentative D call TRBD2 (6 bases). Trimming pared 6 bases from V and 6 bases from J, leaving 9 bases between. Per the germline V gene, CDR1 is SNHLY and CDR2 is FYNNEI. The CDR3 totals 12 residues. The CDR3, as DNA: TGTGCCAGCAGGCGGAGGGCCAATGAGCAGTTCTTC. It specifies CASRRRANEQFF.

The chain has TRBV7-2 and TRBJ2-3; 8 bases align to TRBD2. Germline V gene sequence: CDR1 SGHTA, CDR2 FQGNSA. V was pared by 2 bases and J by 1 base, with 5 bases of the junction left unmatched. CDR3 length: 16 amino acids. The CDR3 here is CASSLRAGGRTDTQYF. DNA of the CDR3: TGTGCCAGCAGCTTAAGGGCGGGGGGCCGCACAGATACGCAGTATTTT. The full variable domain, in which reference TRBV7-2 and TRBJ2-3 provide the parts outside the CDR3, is GAGVSQSPSNKVTEKGKDVELRCDPISGHTALYWYRQSLGQGLEFLIYFQGNSAPDKSGLPSDRFSAERTGGSVSTLTIQRTQQEDSAVYLCASSLRAGGRTDTQYFGPGTRLTVL.

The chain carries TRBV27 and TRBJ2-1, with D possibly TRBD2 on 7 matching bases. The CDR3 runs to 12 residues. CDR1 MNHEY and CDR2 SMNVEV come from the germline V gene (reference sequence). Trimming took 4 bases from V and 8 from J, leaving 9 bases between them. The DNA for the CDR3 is TGTGCCAGCAGTTGGGGGGGCCATGAGCAGTTCTTC. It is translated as CASSWGGHEQFF.

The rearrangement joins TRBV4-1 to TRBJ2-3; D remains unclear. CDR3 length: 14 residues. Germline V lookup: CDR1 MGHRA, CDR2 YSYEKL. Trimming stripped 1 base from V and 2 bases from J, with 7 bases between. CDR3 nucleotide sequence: TGCGCCAGCAGCCAAGTATTAACCACAGATACGCAGTATTTT. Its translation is CASSQVLTTDTQYF.

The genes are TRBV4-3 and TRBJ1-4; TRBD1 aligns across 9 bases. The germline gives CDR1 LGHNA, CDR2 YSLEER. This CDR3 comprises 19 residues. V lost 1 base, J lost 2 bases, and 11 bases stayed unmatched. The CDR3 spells CASSQGPGQGVVTNEKLFF. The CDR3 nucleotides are TGCGCCAGCAGCCAAGGACCGGGACAGGGTGTCGTCACTAATGAAAAACTGTTTTTT.

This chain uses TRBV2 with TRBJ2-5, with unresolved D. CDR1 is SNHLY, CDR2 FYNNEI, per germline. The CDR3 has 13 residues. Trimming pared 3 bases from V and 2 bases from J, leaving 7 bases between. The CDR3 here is CASSDRTQETQYF. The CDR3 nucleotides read TGTGCCAGCAGTGATCGTACGCAAGAGACCCAGTACTTC.

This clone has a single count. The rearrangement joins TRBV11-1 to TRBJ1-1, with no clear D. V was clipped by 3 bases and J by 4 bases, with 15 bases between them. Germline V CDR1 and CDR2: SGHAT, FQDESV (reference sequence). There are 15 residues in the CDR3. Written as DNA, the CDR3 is TGTGCCAGCAGCTTCTACCTCGGGCAGCCCACTGAAGCTTTCTTT. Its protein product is CASSFYLGQPTEAFF.

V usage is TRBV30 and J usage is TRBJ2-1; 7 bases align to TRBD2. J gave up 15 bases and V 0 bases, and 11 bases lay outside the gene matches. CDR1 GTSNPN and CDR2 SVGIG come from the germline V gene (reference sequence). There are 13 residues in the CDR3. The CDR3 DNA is TGTGCCTGGAGTGTACTTGAGGGAGGGAGGTTGTTCTTC. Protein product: CAWSVLEGGRLFF. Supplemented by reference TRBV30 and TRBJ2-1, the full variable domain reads SQTIHQWPATLVQPVGSPLSLECTVEGTSNPNLYWYRQAAGRGLQLLFYSVGIGQISSEVPQNLSASRPQDRQFILSSKKLLLSDSGFYLCAWSVLEGGRLFFGPGTRLTVL.